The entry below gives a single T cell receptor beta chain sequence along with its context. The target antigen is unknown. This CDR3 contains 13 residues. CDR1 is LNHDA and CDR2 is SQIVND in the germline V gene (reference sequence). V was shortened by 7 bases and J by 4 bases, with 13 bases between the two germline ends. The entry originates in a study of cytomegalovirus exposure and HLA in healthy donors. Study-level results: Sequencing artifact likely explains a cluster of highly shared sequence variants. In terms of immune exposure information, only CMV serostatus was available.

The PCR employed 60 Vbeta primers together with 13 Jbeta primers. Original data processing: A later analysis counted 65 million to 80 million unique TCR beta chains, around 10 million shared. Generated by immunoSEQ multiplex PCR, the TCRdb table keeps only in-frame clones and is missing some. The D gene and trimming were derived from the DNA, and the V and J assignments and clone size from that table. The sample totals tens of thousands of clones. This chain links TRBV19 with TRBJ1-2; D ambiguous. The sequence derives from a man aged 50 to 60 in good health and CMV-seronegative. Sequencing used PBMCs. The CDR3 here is CASNRESFYGYTF. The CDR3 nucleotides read TGTGCCAGTAACCGGGAAAGCTTCTATGGCTACACCTTC.